Listed below are T cell receptor beta chains from one sample, sequenced in a study of T cell responses to AZD1222 COVID-19 vaccine. Profiled with immunoSEQ multiplex PCR; TCRdb holds only in-frame clones, not every one. The repertoire holds around 160,000 clones, nearly 90% seen once, with about 5% in the top ten. The sample here was peripheral blood, taken on day 0 of AZD1222 vaccination. The receptors were sampled from an adult in good health. Both conserved end residues are part of each CDR3. A D gene is named only where the DNA matches it firmly. The listing skips clone size in some rows; elsewhere it reads once, few, many or a size class.

j_call v_call d_call clone_size cdr3_aa cdr3_nt
TRBJ1-2 TRBV6-5 - - CASSLWGTNYGYTF TGTGCCAGCAGTCTTTGGGGGACAAACTATGGCTACACCTTC
TRBJ1-1 TRBV28 - once CASSLAGTENTEAFF TGTGCCAGCAGTCTAGCCGGGACGGAGAACACTGAAGCTTTCTTT
TRBJ2-1 TRBV9 - - CASSVGGGYNEQFF TGTGCCAGCAGCGTAGGCGGCGGCTACAATGAGCAGTTCTTC
TRBJ2-5 TRBV5-4 TRBD2 - CASSQAGEETQYF TGTGCCAGCAGTCAGGCGGGAGAAGAGACCCAGTACTTC
TRBJ1-6 TRBV28 TRBD1 - CASSSPGTGDSPLHF TGTGCCAGCAGTTCACCCGGGACAGGGGATTCACCCCTCCACTTT
TRBJ1-5 TRBV6-6 - - CASKWGENQPQHF TGTGCCAGCAAATGGGGGGAGAATCAGCCCCAGCATTTT
TRBJ1-4 TRBV18 - - CASSPAGGNEKLFF TGTGCCAGCTCACCTGCTGGCGGAAATGAAAAACTGTTTTTT
TRBJ2-1 TRBV9 TRBD2 few CASSAPGTSGRVAYNEQFF TGTGCCAGCAGCGCGCCCGGGACTAGCGGGAGGGTCGCCTACAATGAGCAGTTCTTC
TRBJ1-1 TRBV18 TRBD1 - CASSGQGAYTEAFF TGTGCCAGCTCAGGGCAGGGGGCGTACACTGAAGCTTTCTTT
TRBJ2-6 TRBV5-1 - - CASSYLVGANVLTF TGCGCCAGCAGCTACCTCGTTGGGGCCAACGTCCTGACTTTC
TRBJ1-5 TRBV28 TRBD1 once CASVNRGNQPQHF TGTGCCAGCGTGAACAGGGGGAATCAGCCCCAGCATTTT
TRBJ2-1 TRBV5-6 - - CASSSGGTGNGLAFLGQFF TGTGCCAGCAGCTCCGGCGGGACAGGGAACGGACTAGCGTTCCTGGGGCAGTTCTTC
TRBJ1-4 TRBV5-1 - - CASSLGLNEKLFF TGCGCCAGCAGCTTGGGACTGAATGAAAAACTGTTTTTT
TRBJ2-7 TRBV9 TRBD2 - CASSALAGVGEQYF TGTGCCAGCAGCGCTCTAGCGGGAGTGGGGGAGCAGTACTTC
TRBJ2-7 TRBV9 - - CASSPNYRSSYEQYF TGTGCCAGCAGCCCCAATTACAGGAGCTCCTACGAGCAGTACTTC
TRBJ2-7 TRBV5-1 TRBD2 - CASSLLAGEGSYEQYF TGCGCCAGCAGCTTACTAGCGGGGGAAGGCTCCTACGAGCAGTACTTC
TRBJ2-1 TRBV6-6 - - CASQHHNEQFF TGTGCCAGCCAACACCACAATGAGCAGTTCTTC